This TCR beta chain was recorded in a study of T-cell reconstitution after alpha-beta-depleted transplantation in children. Study-wide results and limits: Some patients' high day-60 TCRbeta diversity was attributed to recipient cells surviving conditioning.

Preparation of the TCRbeta library was carried out with unique molecular identifiers. Each CDR3 protein gets one entry after TCRdb re-called the PCR reads with MiXCR. The top ten hold approximately 7% of the sample, which has approximately 300,000 distinct CDR3 sequences, around 9.1% seen once. Germline trimming cut 4 bases from V and 8 bases from J; bases unmatched to any gene: 11. This CDR3 contains 15 residues. CDR1 is SGHRS and CDR2 is YFSETQ in the germline V gene. Of note for this clonotype: The target antigen is unknown.

The chain combines TRBV5-1 with TRBJ1-2, with 10 bases aligning to TRBD1. The specimen was PBMCs, collected before TCRalphabeta/CD19-depleted stem cell transplant. The TCR originated in a boy under three years old with acute myeloid leukemia, due to receive a stem cell transplant. CDR3 sequence: CASSALRGQGLGYTF. The CDR3 DNA reads as TGCGCCAGCAGCGCCCTGCGGGGACAGGGGCTGGGCTACACCTTC.